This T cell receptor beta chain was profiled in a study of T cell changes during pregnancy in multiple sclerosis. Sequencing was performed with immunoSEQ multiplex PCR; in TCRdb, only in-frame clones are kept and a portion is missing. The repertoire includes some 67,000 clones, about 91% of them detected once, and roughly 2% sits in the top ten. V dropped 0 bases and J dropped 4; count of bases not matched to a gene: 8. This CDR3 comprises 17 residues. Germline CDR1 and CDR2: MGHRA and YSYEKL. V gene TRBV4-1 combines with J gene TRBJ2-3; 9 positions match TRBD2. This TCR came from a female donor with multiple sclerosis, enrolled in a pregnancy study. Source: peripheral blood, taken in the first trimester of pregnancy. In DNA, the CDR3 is TGCGCCAGCAGCCAAGATGGTGGCGGGGGGGCTGCAGATACGCAGTATTTT. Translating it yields CASSQDGGGGAADTQYF.